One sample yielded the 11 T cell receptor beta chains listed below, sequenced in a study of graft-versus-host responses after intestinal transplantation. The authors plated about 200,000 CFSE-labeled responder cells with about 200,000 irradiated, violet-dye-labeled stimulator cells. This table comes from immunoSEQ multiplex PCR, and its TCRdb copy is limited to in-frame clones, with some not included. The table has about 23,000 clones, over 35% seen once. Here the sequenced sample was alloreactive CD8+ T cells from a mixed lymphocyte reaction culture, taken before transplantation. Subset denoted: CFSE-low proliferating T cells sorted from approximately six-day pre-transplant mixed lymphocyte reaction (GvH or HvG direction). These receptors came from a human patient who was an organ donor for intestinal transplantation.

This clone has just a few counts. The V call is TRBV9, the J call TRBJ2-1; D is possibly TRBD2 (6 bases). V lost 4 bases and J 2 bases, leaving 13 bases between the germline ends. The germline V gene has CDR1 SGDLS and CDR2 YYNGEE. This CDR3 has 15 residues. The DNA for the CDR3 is TGTGCCAGCAGCCCGGCGGGGCTTACCTACAATGAGCAGTTCTTC. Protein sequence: CASSPAGLTYNEQFF.

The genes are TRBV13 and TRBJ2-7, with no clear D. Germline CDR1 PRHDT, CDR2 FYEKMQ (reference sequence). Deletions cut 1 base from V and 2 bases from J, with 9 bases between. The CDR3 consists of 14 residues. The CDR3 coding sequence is TGTGCCAGCAGCTTAGACCTTAGCCCCTACGAGCAGTACTTC. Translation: CASSLDLSPYEQYF.

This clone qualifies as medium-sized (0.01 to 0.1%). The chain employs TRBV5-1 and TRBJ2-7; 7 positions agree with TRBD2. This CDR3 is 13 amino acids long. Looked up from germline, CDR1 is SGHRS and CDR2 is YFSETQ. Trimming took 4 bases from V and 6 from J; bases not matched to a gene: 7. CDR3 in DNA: TGCGCCAGCAGCATACGAGCGGGAAGCGAGCAGTACTTC. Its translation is CASSIRAGSEQYF.

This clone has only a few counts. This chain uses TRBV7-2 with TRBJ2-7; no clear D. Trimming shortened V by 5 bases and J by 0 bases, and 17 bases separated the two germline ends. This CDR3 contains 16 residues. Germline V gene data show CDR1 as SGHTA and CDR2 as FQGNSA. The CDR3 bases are TGTGCCAGCAGCGTTAGGCGGTGGAGCAGCTCCTACGAGCAGTACTTC. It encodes CASSVRRWSSSYEQYF.

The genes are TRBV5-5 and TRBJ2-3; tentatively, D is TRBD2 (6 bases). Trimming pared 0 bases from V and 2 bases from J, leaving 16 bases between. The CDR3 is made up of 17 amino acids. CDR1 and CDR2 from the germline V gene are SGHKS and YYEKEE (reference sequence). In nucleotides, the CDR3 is TGTGCCAGCAGCTTGGTGTGGGGAGGAACCCTCACAGATACGCAGTATTTT. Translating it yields CASSLVWGGTLTDTQYF. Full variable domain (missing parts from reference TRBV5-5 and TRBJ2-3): DAGVTQSPTHLIKTRGQQVTLRCSPISGHKSVSWYQQVLGQGPQFIFQYYEKEERGRGNFPDRFSARQFPNYSSELNVNALLLGDSALYLCASSLVWGGTLTDTQYFGPGTRLTVL.

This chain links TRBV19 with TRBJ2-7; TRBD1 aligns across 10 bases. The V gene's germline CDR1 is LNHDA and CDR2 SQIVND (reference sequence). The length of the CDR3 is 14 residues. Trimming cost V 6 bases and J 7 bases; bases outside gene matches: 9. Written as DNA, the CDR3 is TGTGCCAGTAGCCCAGGGACAGGGGACTGGGAGCAGTACTTC. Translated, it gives CASSPGTGDWEQYF.

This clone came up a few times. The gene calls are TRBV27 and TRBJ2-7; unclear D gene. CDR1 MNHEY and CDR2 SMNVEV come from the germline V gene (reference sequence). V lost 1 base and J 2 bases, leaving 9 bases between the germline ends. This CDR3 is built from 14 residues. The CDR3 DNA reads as TGTGCCAGCAGTTTATGGGCGGCAGCCTACGAGCAGTACTTC. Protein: CASSLWAAAYEQYF.

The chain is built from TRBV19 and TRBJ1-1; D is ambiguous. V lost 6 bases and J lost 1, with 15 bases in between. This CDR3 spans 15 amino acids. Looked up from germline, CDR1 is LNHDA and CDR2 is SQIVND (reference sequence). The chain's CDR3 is CASRSVDGGNTEAFF. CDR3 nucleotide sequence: TGTGCCAGTAGAAGCGTTGACGGAGGGAACACTGAAGCTTTCTTT. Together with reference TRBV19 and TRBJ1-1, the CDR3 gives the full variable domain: DGGITQSPKYLFRKEGQNVTLSCEQNLNHDAMYWYRQDPGQGLRLIYYSQIVNDFQKGDIAEGYSVSREKKESFPLTVTSAQKNPTAFYLCASRSVDGGNTEAFFGQGTRLTVV.

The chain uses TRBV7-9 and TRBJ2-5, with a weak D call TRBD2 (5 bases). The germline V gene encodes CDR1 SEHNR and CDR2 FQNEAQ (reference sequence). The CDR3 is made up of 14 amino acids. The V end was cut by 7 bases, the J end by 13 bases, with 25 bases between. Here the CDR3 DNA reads TGTGCCAGCACCACGGACGGACGGTCATTCGAGGGGTACTTC. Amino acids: CASTTDGRSFEGYF.

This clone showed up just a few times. CDR3 amino acids: CASSQDAASYEQYF. CDR3 bases: TGCGCCAGCAGCCAAGATGCAGCATCCTACGAGCAGTACTTC. The chain employs TRBV4-3 and TRBJ2-7; D not resolved. V lost 0 bases and J 1 base, leaving 7 bases between the germline ends. CDR3 size: 14 residues. From germline, CDR1 is LGHNA and CDR2 YSLEER.

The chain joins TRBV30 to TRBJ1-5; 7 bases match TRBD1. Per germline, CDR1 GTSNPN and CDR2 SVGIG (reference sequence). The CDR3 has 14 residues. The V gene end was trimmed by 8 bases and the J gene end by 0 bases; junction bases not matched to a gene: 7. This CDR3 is CAGGTAYSNQPQHF. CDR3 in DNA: TGTGCCGGCGGGACAGCTTATAGCAATCAGCCCCAGCATTTT.